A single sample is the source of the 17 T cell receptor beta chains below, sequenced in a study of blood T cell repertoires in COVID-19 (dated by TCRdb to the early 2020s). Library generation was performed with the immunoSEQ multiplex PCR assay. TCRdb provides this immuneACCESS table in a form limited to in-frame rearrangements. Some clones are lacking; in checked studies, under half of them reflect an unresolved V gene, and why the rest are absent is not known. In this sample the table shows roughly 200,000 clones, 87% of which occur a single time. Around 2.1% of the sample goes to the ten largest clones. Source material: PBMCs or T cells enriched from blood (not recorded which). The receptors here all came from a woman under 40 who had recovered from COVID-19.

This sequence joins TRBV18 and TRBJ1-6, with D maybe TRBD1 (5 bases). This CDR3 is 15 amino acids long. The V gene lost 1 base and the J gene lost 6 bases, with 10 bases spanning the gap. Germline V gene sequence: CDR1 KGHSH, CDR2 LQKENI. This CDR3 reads CASSPQAQGNSPLHF. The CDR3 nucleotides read TGTGCCAGCTCACCACAGGCCCAGGGTAATTCACCCCTCCACTTT.

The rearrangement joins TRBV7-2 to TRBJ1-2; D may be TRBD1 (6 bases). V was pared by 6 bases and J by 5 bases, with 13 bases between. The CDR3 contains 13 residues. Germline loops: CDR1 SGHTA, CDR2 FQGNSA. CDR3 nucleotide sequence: TGTGCCAGCAGTTCGAAGAGGGGGTATGGCTACACCTTC. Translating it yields CASSSKRGYGYTF.

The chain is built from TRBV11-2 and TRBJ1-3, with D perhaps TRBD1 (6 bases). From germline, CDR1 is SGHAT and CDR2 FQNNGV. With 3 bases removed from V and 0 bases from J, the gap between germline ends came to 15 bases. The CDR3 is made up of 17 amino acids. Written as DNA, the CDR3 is TGTGCCAGCAGCTTGCAGGGGCTGGCTAGCTCTGGAAACACCATATATTTT. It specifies CASSLQGLASSGNTIYF.

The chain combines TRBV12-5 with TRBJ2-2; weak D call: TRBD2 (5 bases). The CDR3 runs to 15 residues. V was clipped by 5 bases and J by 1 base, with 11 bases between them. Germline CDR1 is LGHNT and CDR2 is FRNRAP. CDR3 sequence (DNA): TGTGCTAGTGGTCGCCCCGGAGGGAACACCGGGGAGCTGTTTTTT. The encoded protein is CASGRPGGNTGELFF.

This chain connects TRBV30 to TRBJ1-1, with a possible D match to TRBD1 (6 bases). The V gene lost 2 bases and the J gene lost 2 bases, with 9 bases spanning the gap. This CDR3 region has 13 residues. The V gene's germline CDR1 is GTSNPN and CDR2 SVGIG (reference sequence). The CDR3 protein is CAWSKGVNTEAFF. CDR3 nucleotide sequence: TGTGCCTGGAGTAAGGGGGTAAACACTGAAGCTTTCTTT.

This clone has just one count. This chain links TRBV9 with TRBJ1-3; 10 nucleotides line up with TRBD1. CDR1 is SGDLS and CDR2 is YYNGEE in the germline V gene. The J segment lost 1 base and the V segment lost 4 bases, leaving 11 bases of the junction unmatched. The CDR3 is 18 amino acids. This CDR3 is CASSLGVGQGKSGNTIYF. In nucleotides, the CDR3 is TGTGCCAGCAGCCTAGGTGTGGGACAGGGGAAGTCTGGAAACACCATATATTTT.

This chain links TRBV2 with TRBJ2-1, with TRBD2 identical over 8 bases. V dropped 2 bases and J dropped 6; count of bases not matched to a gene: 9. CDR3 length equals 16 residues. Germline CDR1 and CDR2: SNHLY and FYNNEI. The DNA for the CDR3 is TGTGCCAGCAGTGAACGAGGGACTAGAGACTTCAATGAGCAGTTCTTC. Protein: CASSERGTRDFNEQFF.

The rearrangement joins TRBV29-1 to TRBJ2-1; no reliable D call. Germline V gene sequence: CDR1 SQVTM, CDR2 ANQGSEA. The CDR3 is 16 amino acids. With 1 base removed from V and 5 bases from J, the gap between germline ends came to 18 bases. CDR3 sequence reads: CSVEGRRNNANNEQFF. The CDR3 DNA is TGCAGCGTTGAAGGTCGGCGGAACAACGCGAACAATGAGCAGTTCTTC.

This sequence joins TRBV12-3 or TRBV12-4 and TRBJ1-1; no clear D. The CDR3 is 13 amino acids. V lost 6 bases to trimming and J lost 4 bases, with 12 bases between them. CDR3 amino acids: CASSPVRGTEAFF. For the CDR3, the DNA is TGTGCCAGCAGCCCCGTTCGGGGCACTGAAGCTTTCTTT.

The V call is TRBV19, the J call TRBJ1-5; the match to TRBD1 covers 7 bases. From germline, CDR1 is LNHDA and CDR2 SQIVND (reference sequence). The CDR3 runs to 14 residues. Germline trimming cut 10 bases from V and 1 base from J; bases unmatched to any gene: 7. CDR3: CATQGVGSNQPQHF. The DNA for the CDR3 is TGTGCCACCCAGGGGGTGGGAAGCAATCAGCCCCAGCATTTT.

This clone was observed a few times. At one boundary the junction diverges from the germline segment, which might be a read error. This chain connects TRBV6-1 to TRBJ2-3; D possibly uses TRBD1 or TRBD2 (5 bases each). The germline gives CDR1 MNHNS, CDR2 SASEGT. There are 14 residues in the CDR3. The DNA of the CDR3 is TGTGCCAGCGGTGAGGGGCAGGGCACAGATACGCAGTATTTT. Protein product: CASGEGQGTDTQYF.

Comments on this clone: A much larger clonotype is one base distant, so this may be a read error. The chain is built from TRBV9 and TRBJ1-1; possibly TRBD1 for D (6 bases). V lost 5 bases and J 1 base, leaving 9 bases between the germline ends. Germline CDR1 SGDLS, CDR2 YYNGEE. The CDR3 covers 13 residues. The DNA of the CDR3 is TGTGCCAGCAGTGGACAGCCGAACACTGAAGCTTTCTTT. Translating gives CASSGQPNTEAFF.

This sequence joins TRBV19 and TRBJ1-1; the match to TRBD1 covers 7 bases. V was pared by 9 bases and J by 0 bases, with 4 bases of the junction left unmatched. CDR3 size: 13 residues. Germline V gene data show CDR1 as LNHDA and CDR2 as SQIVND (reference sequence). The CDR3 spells CASADRLNTEAFF. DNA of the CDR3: TGTGCCAGCGCGGACAGGTTGAACACTGAAGCTTTCTTT.

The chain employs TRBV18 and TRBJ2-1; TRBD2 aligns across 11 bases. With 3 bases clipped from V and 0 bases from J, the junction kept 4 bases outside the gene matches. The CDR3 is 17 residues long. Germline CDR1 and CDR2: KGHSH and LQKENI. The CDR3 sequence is CASSPRTSGPSYNEQFF. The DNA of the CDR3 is TGTGCCAGCTCACCCCGGACTAGCGGGCCCTCCTACAATGAGCAGTTCTTC. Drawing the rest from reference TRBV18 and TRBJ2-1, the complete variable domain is NAGVMQNPRHLVRRRGQEARLRCSPMKGHSHVYWYRQLPEEGLKFMVYLQKENIIDESGMPKERFSAEFPKEGPSILRIQQVVRGDSAAYFCASSPRTSGPSYNEQFFGPGTRLTVL.

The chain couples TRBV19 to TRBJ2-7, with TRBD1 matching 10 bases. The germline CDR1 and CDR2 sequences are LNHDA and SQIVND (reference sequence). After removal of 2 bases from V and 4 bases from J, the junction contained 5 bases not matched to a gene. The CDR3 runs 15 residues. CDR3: CASSIIGTGVYEQYF. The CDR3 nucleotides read TGTGCCAGTAGTATAATCGGGACAGGGGTATACGAGCAGTACTTC.

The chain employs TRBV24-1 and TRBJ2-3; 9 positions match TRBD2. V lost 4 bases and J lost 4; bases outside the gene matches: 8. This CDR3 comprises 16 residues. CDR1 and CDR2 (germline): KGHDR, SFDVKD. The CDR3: CATSDSGTSSSDTQYF. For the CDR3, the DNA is TGTGCCACCAGTGACTCTGGGACTAGCAGTTCAGATACGCAGTATTTT.

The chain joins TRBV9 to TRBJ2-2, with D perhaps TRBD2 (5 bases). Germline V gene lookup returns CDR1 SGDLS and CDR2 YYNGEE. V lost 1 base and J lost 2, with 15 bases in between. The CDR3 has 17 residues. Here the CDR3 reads CASSVNPTGYNTGELFF. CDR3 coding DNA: TGTGCCAGCAGCGTAAACCCCACGGGGTACAACACCGGGGAGCTGTTTTTT.